The T cell receptor (beta chain) under discussion was sequenced for a study of CD8 T cells in Susac syndrome. RNA was extracted with the RNeasy kit, and a quantity of roughly 0.45 to 1 ug was reverse transcribed using random hexamers. MiXCR, applied by TCRdb to the immunoSEQ multiplex PCR reads, yields one record per CDR3 protein. The sample holds more than 100,000 distinct CDR3 sequences, roughly 94% seen once. Each Susac syndrome patient had definite or probable disease by recently defined criteria. V was pared by 9 bases and J by 8 bases, with 10 bases of the junction left unmatched. There are 13 residues in the CDR3. CDR1 and CDR2 (germline): SGDLS, YYNGEE.

What was sequenced was CD8+ T cells from PBMCs. The chain combines TRBV9 with TRBJ1-5, with TRBD1 matching 8 bases. This TCR was recovered from a human donor with Susac syndrome. This chain's CDR3 is CATGAGGVEPQHF. The CDR3 nucleotides are TGTGCCACGGGGGCAGGGGGCGTAGAGCCCCAGCATTTT.